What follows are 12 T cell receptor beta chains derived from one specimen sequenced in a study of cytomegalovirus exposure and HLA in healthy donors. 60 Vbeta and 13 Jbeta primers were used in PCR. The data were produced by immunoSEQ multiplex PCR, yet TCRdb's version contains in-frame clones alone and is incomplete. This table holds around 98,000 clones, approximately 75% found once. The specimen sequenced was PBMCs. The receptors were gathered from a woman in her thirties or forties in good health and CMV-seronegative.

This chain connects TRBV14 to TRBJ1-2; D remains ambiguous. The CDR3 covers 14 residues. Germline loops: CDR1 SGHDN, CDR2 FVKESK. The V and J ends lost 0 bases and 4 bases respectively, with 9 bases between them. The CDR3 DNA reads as TGTGCCAGCAGCCAAGATAGGAGGTCCTATGGCTACACCTTC. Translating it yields CASSQDRRSYGYTF.

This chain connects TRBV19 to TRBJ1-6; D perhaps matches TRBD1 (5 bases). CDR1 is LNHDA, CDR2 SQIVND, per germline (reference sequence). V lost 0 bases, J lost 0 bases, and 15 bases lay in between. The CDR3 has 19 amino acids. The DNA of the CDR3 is TGTGCCAGTAGTATAGAATCCAGAAGGGGTAGCTCCTATAATTCACCCCTCCACTTT. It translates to CASSIESRRGSSYNSPLHF.

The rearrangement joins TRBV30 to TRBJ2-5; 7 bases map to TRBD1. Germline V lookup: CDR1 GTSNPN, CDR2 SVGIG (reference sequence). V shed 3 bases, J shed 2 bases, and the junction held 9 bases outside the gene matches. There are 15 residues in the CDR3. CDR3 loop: CAWRTKDRRQETQYF. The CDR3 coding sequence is TGTGCCTGGAGGACGAAGGACAGGAGACAAGAGACCCAGTACTTC.

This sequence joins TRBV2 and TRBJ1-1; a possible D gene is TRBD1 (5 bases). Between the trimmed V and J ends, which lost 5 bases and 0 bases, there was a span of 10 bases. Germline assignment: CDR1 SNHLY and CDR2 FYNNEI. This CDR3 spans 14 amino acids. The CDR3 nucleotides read TGTGCCAGCAGTTATATCAGGGTGAACACTGAAGCTTTCTTT. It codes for CASSYIRVNTEAFF. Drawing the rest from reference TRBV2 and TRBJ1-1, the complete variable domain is EPEVTQTPSHQVTQMGQEVILRCVPISNHLYFYWYRQILGQKVEFLVSFYNNEISEKSEIFDDQFSVERPDGSNFTLKIRSTKLEDSAMYFCASSYIRVNTEAFFGQGTRLTVV.

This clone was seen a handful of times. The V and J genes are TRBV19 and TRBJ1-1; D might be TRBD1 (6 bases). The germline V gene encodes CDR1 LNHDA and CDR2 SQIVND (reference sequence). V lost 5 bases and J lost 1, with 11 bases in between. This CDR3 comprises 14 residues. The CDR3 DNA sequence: TGTGCCAGTAGTTACCCCAGGGGGAACACTGAAGCTTTCTTT. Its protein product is CASSYPRGNTEAFF.

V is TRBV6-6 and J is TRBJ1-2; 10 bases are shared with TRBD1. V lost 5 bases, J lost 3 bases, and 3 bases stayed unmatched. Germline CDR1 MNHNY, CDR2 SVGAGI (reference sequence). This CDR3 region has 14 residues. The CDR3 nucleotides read TGTGCCAGCAGTCCCGGGACAGGGGACTATGGCTACACCTTC. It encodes CASSPGTGDYGYTF.

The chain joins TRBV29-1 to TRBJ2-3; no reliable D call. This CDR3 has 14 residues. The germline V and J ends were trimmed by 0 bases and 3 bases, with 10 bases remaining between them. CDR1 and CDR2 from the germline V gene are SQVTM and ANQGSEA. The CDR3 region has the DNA TGCAGCGTTGAAGATCGTGCGAGGACAGATACGCAGTATTTT. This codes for CSVEDRARTDTQYF.

CDR3 bases: TGTGCCAGCAGCCCGGACAGGGGACTCGGGAATTCACCCCTCCACTTT. It is translated as CASSPDRGLGNSPLHF. The rearrangement uses TRBV7-9 and TRBJ1-6, with 9 bases aligning to TRBD1. Germline lookup yields CDR1 SEHNR and CDR2 FQNEAQ (reference sequence). The J segment lost 7 bases and the V segment lost 5 bases, leaving 9 bases of the junction unmatched. CDR3 length equals 16 residues.

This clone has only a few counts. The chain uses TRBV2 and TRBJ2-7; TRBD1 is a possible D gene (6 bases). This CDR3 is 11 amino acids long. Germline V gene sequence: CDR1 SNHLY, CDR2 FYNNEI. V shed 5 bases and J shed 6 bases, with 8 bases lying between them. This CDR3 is CASSLRGEQYF. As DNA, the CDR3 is TGTGCCAGCAGTCTCAGGGGCGAGCAGTACTTC. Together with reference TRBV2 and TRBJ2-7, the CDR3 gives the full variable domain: EPEVTQTPSHQVTQMGQEVILRCVPISNHLYFYWYRQILGQKVEFLVSFYNNEISEKSEIFDDQFSVERPDGSNFTLKIRSTKLEDSAMYFCASSLRGEQYFGPGTRLTVT.

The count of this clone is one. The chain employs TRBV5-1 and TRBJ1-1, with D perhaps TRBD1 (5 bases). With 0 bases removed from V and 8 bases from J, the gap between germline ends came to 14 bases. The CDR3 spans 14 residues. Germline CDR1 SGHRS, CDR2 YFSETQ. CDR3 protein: CASSLGDGHPEAFF. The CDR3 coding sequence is TGCGCCAGCAGCTTGGGTGATGGACATCCCGAAGCTTTCTTT. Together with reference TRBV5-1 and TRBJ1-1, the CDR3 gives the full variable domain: KAGVTQTPRYLIKTRGQQVTLSCSPISGHRSVSWYQQTPGQGLQFLFEYFSETQRNKGNFPGRFSGRQFSNSRSEMNVSTLELGDSALYLCASSLGDGHPEAFFGQGTRLTVV.

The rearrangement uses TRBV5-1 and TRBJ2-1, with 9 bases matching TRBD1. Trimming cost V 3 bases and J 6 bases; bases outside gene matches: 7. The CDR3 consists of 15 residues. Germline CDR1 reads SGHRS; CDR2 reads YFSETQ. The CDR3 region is CASSYGTGNGNEQFF. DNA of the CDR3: TGCGCCAGCAGCTACGGGACAGGGAACGGCAATGAGCAGTTCTTC.

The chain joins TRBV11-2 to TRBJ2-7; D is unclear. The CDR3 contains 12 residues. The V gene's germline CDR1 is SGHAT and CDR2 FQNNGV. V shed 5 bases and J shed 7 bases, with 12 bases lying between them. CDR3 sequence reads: CASSPPLREQYF. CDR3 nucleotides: TGTGCCAGCAGCCCCCCCCTACGGGAGCAGTACTTC.